This T cell receptor (beta chain) was profiled in a study of PD-1 blockade in classical Hodgkin lymphoma. Study outcomes and limitations: Patients starting nivolumab less than 1 year after ASCT had lower diversity and were excluded from later analyses.

Trimming cost V 3 bases and J 5 bases; bases outside gene matches: 6. CDR1 and CDR2 (germline): ENHRY, SYGVKD. The CDR3 consists of 15 residues. Every patient had relapsed following autologous stem cell transplantation, and cohorts differed in brentuximab vedotin exposure. Produced via immunoSEQ multiplex PCR; TCRdb's table is partial and in-frame only. The profile covers more than 25,000 clones, with 70% appearing a single time and 20% to 30% taken by the ten largest. Notes on this clone: Its antigen is not known.

This TCR came from a human donor with classical Hodgkin lymphoma. The genes are TRBV10-3 and TRBJ2-5, with 10 bases fitting TRBD2. The input for sequencing was peripheral blood mononuclear cells (PBMCs), taken before the second cycle of nivolumab. The CDR3 DNA follows: TGTGCCATCAGTGACAGCGGGGGGGCACAGGAGACCCAGTACTTC. The encoded protein is CAISDSGGAQETQYF.